Each of the 11 T cell receptor beta chains below was sequenced from the same sample in a study of blood T cell repertoires in COVID-19. TCRdb's copy holds only in-frame clones and misses some; the assay was immunoSEQ multiplex PCR. This table holds 90,000 to 100,000 clones, over 75% found once. Sequencing was performed on peripheral blood. The receptors were gathered from a human donor in a cohort sampled during active COVID-19.

The CDR3 spells CASSLTGLAGGPDTQYF. Written as DNA, the CDR3 is TGTGCCAGCAGTTTGACGGGACTAGCGGGGGGGCCCGATACGCAGTATTTT. V and J are TRBV28 and TRBJ2-3; 16 positions match TRBD2. The CDR3 runs to 17 residues. The germline gives CDR1 MDHEN, CDR2 SYDVKM. Trimming removed 3 bases from V and 6 bases from J; junction bases left unmatched: 6.

The genes are TRBV7-2 and TRBJ1-2; D is possibly TRBD1 (5 bases). This CDR3 contains 13 residues. CDR1 is SGHTA and CDR2 is FQGNSA in the germline V gene. V gave up 2 bases and J gave up 4 bases, with 8 bases separating them. In DNA form, the CDR3 reads TGTGCCAGCAGCTTACCAGGGCCCTATGGCTACACCTTC. Protein: CASSLPGPYGYTF.

The V call is TRBV6-5, the J call TRBJ2-5; TRBD1 aligns across 9 bases. This CDR3 contains 12 residues. The V gene end was trimmed by 2 bases and the J gene end by 9 bases; junction bases not matched to a gene: 1. CDR1 and CDR2 (germline): MNHEY, SVGAGI. CDR3 protein: CASSYGTGPQYF. The CDR3 nucleotides are TGTGCCAGCAGTTACGGGACAGGGCCCCAGTACTTC.

The J gene is TRBJ2-5, the V gene TRBV9; 12 nucleotides line up with TRBD2. The CDR3 sequence is 18 residues long. With V trimmed by 0 bases and J by 2 bases, 8 bases remained unmatched. Germline values: CDR1 SGDLS, CDR2 YYNGEE. DNA for the CDR3: TGTGCCAGCAGCGTAGGGGAACTAGCGGGGGGCCTTCAAGAGACCCAGTACTTC. Protein: CASSVGELAGGLQETQYF.

This chain links TRBV7-8 with TRBJ2-7; D unresolved. The CDR3 loop spans 12 amino acids. V was clipped by 2 bases and J by 4 bases, with 6 bases between them. CDR1 and CDR2 (germline): SGHVS, FQNEAQ. CDR3 protein: CASSLSQYEQYF. The CDR3 nucleotides read TGTGCCAGCAGCTTATCGCAGTACGAGCAGTACTTC.

The chain employs TRBV14 and TRBJ1-2; no clear D gene. CDR1 and CDR2 (germline): SGHDN, FVKESK. Trimming removed 0 bases from V and 4 bases from J, with 9 bases in between. The CDR3 extends over 14 amino acids. CDR3 sequence: CASSQERALYGYTF. CDR3 bases: TGTGCCAGCAGCCAAGAGAGAGCCCTCTATGGCTACACCTTC.

The chain has TRBV30 and TRBJ1-1, with 7 bases aligning to TRBD1. This CDR3 region has 13 residues. J lost 1 base, V lost 3 bases, and 2 bases had no gene match. In germline, CDR1 is GTSNPN, CDR2 SVGIG (reference sequence). The CDR3: CAWRRDRNTEAFF. CDR3 in DNA: TGTGCCTGGAGACGGGACAGGAACACTGAAGCTTTCTTT.

J is TRBJ2-3 and V is TRBV29-1, with D possibly matching TRBD1 (7 bases). The germline V and J ends were trimmed by 6 bases and 2 bases, with 12 bases remaining between them. The germline CDR1 and CDR2 sequences are SQVTM and ANQGSEA. The CDR3 loop spans 13 amino acids. CDR3 in amino acids: CSVGGQYTDTQYF. The DNA for the CDR3 is TGCAGCGTCGGGGGACAGTACACAGATACGCAGTATTTT.

With respect to this clone: Relative to the germline gene, one junction end is altered; a read error may explain this. The CDR3 region has the DNA TGTGCCAGCAGTGAAGGCATGGAGAGCGGGCCCCGACTCTTC. Encoded protein: CASSEGMESGPRLF. The rearrangement joins TRBV2 to TRBJ2-1; maybe TRBD2 (6 bases). In germline, CDR1 is SNHLY, CDR2 FYNNEI. CDR3 length equals 14 residues.

As concerns this clone: Its ends do not fully match the called genes, so a read error is possible. The chain carries TRBV28 and TRBJ1-1, with a weak D call TRBD1 (6 bases). The CDR3 contains 10 residues. CDR1 MDHEN and CDR2 SYDVKM come from the germline V gene. The chain's CDR3 is CASSSRGLTF. Here the CDR3 DNA reads TGTGCCAGCAGTTCCAGGGGATTAACATTT.

The chain employs TRBV11-2 and TRBJ1-3; a possible D gene is TRBD1 (5 bases). The CDR3 contains 15 residues. The V gene's germline CDR1 is SGHAT and CDR2 FQNNGV. V was shortened by 1 base and J by 4 bases, with 11 bases between the two germline ends. As DNA, the CDR3 is TGTGCCAGCAGCTTAGGGGCAGGGCGGGGAAACACCATATATTTT. Its translation: CASSLGAGRGNTIYF.